This TCR beta chain was retrieved from a study of CXCR3-negative and CXCR3-positive naive CD8 T cells. Germline V gives CDR1 SQVTM, CDR2 ANQGSEA. CDR3 size: 13 residues. Comments on this clonotype: Its antigen is not known.

Libraries of TRB cDNA were made by 5' RACE and carried UMIs. TCRdb reprocessed the 5' RACE reads and reports one entry per CDR3 protein, with no DNA. This table lists 120,000 to 150,000 distinct CDR3 sequences. Study conclusions and caveats: Most assays were run on fresh PBMCs (CXCR3 expression partially decreased after cryopreservation). A higher hydrophobicity marked the TRB CDR3s of CXCR3-positive naive cells versus CXCR3-negative naive cells. Naive CXCR3-negative cells resembled naive CXCR3-positive cells in TRBV-TRBJ usage; memory cells differed. Comparably high diversity marked both naive subsets, whereas memory CD8+ cells had much lower diversity.

The source is a human donor in good health. Some clones in this sample may be carry-over from other donors' samples. Material for sequencing was naive CXCR3+ CD8+ T cells from blood. The subset: CD45RO-CCR7+CD27+CD95- naive CD8+ T cells expressing CXCR3 (TNR3+). V is TRBV29-1 and J is TRBJ2-3. CDR3: CSLLGLVTDTQYF.